This TCR beta chain appears in the sequencing data of a study of regulatory T cells in long-lasting Graves disease. General study points: Persistent cases favored TRBV28, TRBJ1-2 and TRBJ2-5.

There are many counts of this clonotype. The target antigen is unknown. This CDR3 contains 12 residues. V dropped 3 bases and J dropped 4 bases, with 4 bases sitting between them. Germline CDR1 reads MNHNS; CDR2 reads SASEGT. The time point here: newly diagnosed GD, antithyroid drugs for less than 3 months. PBMC-extracted RNA yielded the TCR library. A peripheral blood sample, roughly 8.5 milliliters in volume, was drawn into EDTA tubes. Sequencing libraries for TCR beta were prepared with iRepertoire HTBI primers and Arm-PCR of CDR3 regions. Each CDR3 protein is one row after TCRdb ran MiXCR on the multiplex PCR reads. The profile covers about 620,000 distinct CDR3 sequences, with roughly 15% appearing a single time and 15% to 20% taken by the ten largest. Another study also made use of these data, one on T cells in Graves' hyperthyroidism and ophthalmopathy. That paper states: During a first-round RT-PCR of the TCR CDR3, the HTBI primer set was used. Blood also showed most of the thyroid clonotypes that were expanded above 0.001.

The V call is TRBV6-1, the J call TRBJ1-5; D uncertain. The receptor comes from a woman under 40 with Graves disease. The starting material was peripheral blood mononuclear cells (PBMCs), obtained at new diagnosis, from a patient treated with antithyroid drugs. The CDR3 spells CASSDRNQPQHF. Here the CDR3 DNA reads TGTGCCAGCAGTGACCGGAATCAGCCCCAGCATTTT.